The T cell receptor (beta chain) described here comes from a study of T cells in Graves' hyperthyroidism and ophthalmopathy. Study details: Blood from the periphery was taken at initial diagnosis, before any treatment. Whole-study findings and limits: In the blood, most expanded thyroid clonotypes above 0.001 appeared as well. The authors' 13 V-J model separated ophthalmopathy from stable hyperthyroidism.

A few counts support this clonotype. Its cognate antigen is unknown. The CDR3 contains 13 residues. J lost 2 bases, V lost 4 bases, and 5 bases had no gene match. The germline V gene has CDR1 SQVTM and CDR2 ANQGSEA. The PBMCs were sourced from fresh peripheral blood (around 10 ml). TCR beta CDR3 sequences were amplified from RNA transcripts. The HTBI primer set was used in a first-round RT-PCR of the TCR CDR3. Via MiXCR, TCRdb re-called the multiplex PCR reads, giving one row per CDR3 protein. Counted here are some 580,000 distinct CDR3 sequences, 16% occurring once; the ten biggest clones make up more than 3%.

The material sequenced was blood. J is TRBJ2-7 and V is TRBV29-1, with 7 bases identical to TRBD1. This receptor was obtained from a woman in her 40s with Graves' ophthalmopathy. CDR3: CSVANRGTYEQYF. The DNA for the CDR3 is TGCAGCGTTGCCAACAGGGGCACCTACGAGCAGTACTTC.